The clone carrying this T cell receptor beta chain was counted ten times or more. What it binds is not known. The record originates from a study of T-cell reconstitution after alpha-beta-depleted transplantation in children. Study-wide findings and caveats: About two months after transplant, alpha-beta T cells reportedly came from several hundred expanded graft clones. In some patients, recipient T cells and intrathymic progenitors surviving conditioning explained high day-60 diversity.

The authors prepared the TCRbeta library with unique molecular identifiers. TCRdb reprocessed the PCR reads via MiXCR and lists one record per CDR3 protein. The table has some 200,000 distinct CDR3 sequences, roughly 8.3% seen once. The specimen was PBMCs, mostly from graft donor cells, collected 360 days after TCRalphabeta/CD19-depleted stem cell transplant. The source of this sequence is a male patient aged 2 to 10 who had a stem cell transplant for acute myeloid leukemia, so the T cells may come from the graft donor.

This CDR3 is CSVIRHTDTQYF. Here the CDR3 DNA reads TGCAGCGTTATACGCCACACAGATACGCAGTATTTT. The chain combines TRBV29-1 with TRBJ2-3; D is ambiguous. V was cut by 5 bases and J by 2 bases, with 8 bases left in between. The CDR3 runs 12 residues. Germline V gives CDR1 SQVTM, CDR2 ANQGSEA.